Listed below are T cell receptor beta chains from one sample, sequenced in a study of Ad26.COV2.S vaccination and SARS-CoV-2 variants. Here immunoSEQ multiplex PCR was the method, and the copy in TCRdb shows in-frame clones only, minus some. This sample has about 320,000 clones, with approximately 86% found just once. The material sequenced was peripheral blood, taken in a trial of Ad26.COV2.S vaccine versus placebo. The receptors stem from a person between 18 and 60 years old who received the Ad26.COV2.S COVID-19 vaccine or a placebo. CDR3s include the opening cysteine and the closing phenylalanine or tryptophan. A D gene is named only where the DNA matches it firmly. Clone sizes are given selectively: once, few, many, or a class where the clone is expanded.

D	V	J	size	DNA	CDR3
-	TRBV18	TRBJ2-7	-	TGTGCCAGCTCCGGACGGGTTGGGGGGGAGCAGTACTTC	CASSGRVGGEQYF
-	TRBV29-1	TRBJ2-3	-	TGCAGCGTCCTACCCCACATGGGCCCCACAGATACGCAGTATTTT	CSVLPHMGPTDTQYF
-	TRBV6-5	TRBJ1-6	-	TGTGCCAGCAGTTTTGGGGGAACTAATTCACCCCTCCACTTT	CASSFGGTNSPLHF
-	TRBV5-4	TRBJ2-1	-	TGTGCCATCAAGACAACGCAGGCCTATGAGCAGTTCTTC	CAIKTTQAYEQFF
-	TRBV9	TRBJ2-5	-	TGTGCCAGCAGCAAAACAGTACAAGAGACCCAGTACTTC	CASSKTVQETQYF
-	TRBV6-5	TRBJ2-1	-	TGTGCCAGCCACCGGGACCTCCATCAGTTCTTC	CASHRDLHQFF
-	TRBV5-4	TRBJ1-2	-	TGTGCCAGCAGCTTGGGGGGTTATGGCTACACCTTC	CASSLGGYGYTF
-	TRBV6-5	TRBJ2-7	-	TGTGCCAGCACTATGAGGGGGAGCTACGAGCAGTACTTC	CASTMRGSYEQYF
-	TRBV6-5	TRBJ1-5	-	TGTGCCAGCAGTCGTGGACAGCAAGGACAGCCCCAGCATTTT	CASSRGQQGQPQHF
-	TRBV12-3/TRBV12-4	TRBJ1-6	-	TGTGCCAGCAGGATCCTTTTGAGTTCACCCCTCCACTTT	CASRILLSSPLHF
-	TRBV28	TRBJ2-5	-	TGTGCCAGCAGGGAGGAGAGCCAAGAGACCCAGTACTTC	CASREESQETQYF
-	TRBV27	TRBJ2-7	-	TGTGCCAGCAGTTCCCCTACTAGCTCCTACGAGCAGTACTTC	CASSSPTSSYEQYF
-	TRBV3-1/TRBV3-2	TRBJ2-3	few	TGTGCCAGCAGCCAAGAAGGGCAGGGCGCTACAGATACGCAGTATTTT	CASSQEGQGATDTQYF
TRBD2	TRBV29-1	TRBJ2-7	once	TGCAGCGGCGGACTAGCGGGATCCTACGAGCAGTACTTC	CSGGLAGSYEQYF
-	TRBV5-1	TRBJ2-7	once	TGCGCCAGCAGCCAAGTGGCTCCTAAATACGAGCAGTACTTC	CASSQVAPKYEQYF
-	TRBV12-3/TRBV12-4	TRBJ2-7	-	TGTGCCAGCAGTTTAGTATTTTCCTACGAGCAGTACTTC	CASSLVFSYEQYF
TRBD1	TRBV29-1	TRBJ1-2	-	TGCAGCGTTTCAGGGGGCCCCGGTACGAATAACTATGGCTACACCTTC	CSVSGGPGTNNYGYTF
-	TRBV28	TRBJ2-7	-	TGTGCCAGCAGTTTGCCGGCCCGGTCCTACGAGCAGTACTTC	CASSLPARSYEQYF
-	TRBV19	TRBJ2-3	-	TGTGCCAGTAGTATCAACATTGGGAGCACAGATACGCAGTATTTT	CASSINIGSTDTQYF
-	TRBV28	TRBJ1-3	-	TGTGCCAGCAGCAACAGCCACTCTGGAAACACCATATATTTT	CASSNSHSGNTIYF
-	TRBV5-1	TRBJ1-2	-	TGCGCCAGCAGCATAGGGGACGGTTTCAACTATGGCTACACCTTC	CASSIGDGFNYGYTF
-	TRBV5-4	TRBJ1-1	-	TGTGCCAGCAGCTCATCGGGTAGGAACACTGAAGCTTTCTTT	CASSSSGRNTEAFF